The clone carrying this T cell receptor beta chain was seen ten or more times. Its antigen remains unknown. The TCRbeta library incorporated unique molecular identifiers. From the PCR reads, TCRdb called clonotypes with MiXCR, one entry per CDR3 protein. The sample has some 8,000 distinct CDR3 sequences, roughly 13% seen once. The source of the sample is a study of T-cell reconstitution after alpha-beta-depleted transplantation in children. Points from the study as a whole: Once a year had passed after transplant, T-cell counts and diversity came mostly from newly produced T cells. Surviving recipient T cells and thymic progenitors accounted for the high day-60 TCRbeta diversity observed in some patients. It was reported that alpha-beta T cells came from several hundred expanded graft clones (about two months after transplant).

This CDR3 contains 14 residues. The V gene lost 5 bases and the J gene lost 0 bases, with 11 bases spanning the gap. Germline V gene lookup returns CDR1 MNHEY and CDR2 SMNVEV (reference sequence). This chain links TRBV27 with TRBJ2-7; tentatively, D is TRBD2 (6 bases). The sample here was PBMCs, mostly from graft donor cells, taken 60 days after TCRalphabeta/CD19-depleted stem cell transplant. The receptor was isolated from a patient between 2 and 10 years old who had a stem cell transplant for inherited bone marrow failure, so the T cells may come from the graft donor. The CDR3 is CASSPRDSSYEQYF. The CDR3 nucleotides are TGTGCCAGCAGTCCCCGGGACTCCTCCTACGAGCAGTACTTC.